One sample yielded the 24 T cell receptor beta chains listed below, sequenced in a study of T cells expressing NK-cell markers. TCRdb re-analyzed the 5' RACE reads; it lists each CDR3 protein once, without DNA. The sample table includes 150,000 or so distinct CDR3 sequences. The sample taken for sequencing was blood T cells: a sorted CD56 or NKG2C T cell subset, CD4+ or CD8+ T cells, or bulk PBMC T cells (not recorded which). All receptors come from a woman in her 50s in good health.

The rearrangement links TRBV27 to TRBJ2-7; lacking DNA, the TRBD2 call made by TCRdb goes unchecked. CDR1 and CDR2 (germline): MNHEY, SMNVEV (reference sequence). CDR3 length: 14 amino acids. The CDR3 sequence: CASLGLAQPYEQYF.

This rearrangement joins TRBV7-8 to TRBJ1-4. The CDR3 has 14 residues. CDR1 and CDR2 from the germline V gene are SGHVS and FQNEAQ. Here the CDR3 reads CASSLDGPPVGLFF. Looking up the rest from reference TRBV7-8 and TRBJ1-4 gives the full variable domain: GAGVSQSPRYKVAKRGQDVALRCDPISGHVSLFWYQQALGQGPEFLTYFQNEAQLDKSGLPSDRFFAERPEGSVSTLKIQRTQQEDSAVYLCASSLDGPPVGLFFGSGTQLSVL.

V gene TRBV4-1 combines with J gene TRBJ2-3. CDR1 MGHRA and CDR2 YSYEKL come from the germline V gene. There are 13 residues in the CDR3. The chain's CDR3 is CASSRRDTDTQYF.

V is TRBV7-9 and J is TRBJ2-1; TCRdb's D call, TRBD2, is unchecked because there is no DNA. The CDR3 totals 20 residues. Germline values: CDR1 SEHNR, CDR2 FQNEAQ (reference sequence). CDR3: CASSALRGLAGGSSYNEQFF.

CDR3 loop: CASSLSPSDTQYF. This rearrangement joins TRBV12-3 or TRBV12-4 to TRBJ2-3; the D gene TCRdb calls, TRBD2, cannot be checked with no DNA. This CDR3 has 13 residues.

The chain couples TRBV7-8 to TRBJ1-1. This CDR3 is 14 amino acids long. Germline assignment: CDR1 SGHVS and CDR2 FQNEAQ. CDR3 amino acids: CASSFVRGNTEAFF.

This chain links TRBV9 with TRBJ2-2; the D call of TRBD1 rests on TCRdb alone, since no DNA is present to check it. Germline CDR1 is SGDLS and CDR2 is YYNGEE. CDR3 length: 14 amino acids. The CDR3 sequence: CASSPGTDPGELFF.

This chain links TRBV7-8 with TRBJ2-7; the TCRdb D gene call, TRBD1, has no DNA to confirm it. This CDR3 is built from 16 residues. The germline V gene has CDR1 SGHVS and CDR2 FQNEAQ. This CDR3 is CASSLVRAGAAYEQYF.

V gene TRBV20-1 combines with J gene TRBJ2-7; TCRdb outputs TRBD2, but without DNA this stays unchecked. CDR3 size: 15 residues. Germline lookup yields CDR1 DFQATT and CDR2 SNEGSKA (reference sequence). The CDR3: CSASWTSGNGYEQYF.

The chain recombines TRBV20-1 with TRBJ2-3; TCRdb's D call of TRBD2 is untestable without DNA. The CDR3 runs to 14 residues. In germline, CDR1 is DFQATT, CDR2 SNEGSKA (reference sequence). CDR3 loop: CSAAPGTALDTQYF.

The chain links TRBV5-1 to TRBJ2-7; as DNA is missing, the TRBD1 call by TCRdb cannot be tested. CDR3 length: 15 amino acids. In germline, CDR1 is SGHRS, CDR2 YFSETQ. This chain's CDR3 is CASSPTGERTYEQYF.

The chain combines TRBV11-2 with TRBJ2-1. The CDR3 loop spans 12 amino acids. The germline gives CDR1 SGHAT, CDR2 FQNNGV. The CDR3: CASSLHELGQFF.

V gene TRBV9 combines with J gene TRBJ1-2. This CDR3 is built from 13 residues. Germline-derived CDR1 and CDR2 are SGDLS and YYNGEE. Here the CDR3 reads CASSVNPDYGYTF.

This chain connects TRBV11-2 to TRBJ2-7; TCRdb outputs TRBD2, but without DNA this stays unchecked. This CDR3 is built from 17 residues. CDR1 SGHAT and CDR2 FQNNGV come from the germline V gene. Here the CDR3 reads CASSLENRLAGNYEQYF.

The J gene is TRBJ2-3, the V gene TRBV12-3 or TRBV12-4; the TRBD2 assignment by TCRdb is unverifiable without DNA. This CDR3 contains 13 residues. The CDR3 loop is CASRSGNTDTQYF.

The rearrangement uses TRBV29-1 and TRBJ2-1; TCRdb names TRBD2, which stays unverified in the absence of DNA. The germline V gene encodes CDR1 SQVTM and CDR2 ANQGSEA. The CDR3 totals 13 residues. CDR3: CSALPGLINEQFF.

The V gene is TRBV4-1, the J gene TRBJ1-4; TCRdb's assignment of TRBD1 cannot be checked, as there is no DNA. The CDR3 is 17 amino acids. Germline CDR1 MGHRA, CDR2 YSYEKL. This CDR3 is CASSHQFWDTPAEKLFF.

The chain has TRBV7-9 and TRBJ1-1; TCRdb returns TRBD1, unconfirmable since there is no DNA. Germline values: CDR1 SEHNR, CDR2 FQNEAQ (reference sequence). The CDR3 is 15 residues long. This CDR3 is CASSPWTGADTEAFF. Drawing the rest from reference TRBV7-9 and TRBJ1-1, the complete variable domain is DTGVSQNPRHKITKRGQNVTFRCDPISEHNRLYWYRQTLGQGPEFLTYFQNEAQLEKSRLLSDRFSAERPKGSFSTLEIQRTEQGDSAMYLCASSPWTGADTEAFFGQGTRLTVV.

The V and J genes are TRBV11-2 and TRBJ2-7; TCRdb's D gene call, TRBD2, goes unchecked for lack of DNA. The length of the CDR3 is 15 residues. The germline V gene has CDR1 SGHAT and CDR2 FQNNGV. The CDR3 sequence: CASSSLAGGTYEQYF.

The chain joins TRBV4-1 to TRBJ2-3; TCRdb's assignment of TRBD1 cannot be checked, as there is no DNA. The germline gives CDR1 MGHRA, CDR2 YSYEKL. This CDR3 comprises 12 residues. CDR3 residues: CASSLSLDTQYF.

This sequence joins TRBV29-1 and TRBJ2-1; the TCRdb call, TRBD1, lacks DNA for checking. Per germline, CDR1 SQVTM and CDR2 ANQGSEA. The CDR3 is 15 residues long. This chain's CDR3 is CSVEGQTGAYNEQFF.

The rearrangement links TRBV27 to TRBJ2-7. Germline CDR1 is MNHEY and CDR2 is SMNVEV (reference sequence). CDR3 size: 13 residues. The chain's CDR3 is CASSLSPSYEQYF.

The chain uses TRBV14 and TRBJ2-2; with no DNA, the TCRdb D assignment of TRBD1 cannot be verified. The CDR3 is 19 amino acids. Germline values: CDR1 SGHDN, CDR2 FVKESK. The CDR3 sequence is CASSPWWDRTYPPTGELFF.

The chain's CDR3 is CASSLPLGVPYNEQFF. The chain is built from TRBV7-9 and TRBJ2-1; there is no DNA to check the TCRdb D call of TRBD1. This CDR3 is built from 16 residues. The germline V gene encodes CDR1 SEHNR and CDR2 FQNEAQ (reference sequence).